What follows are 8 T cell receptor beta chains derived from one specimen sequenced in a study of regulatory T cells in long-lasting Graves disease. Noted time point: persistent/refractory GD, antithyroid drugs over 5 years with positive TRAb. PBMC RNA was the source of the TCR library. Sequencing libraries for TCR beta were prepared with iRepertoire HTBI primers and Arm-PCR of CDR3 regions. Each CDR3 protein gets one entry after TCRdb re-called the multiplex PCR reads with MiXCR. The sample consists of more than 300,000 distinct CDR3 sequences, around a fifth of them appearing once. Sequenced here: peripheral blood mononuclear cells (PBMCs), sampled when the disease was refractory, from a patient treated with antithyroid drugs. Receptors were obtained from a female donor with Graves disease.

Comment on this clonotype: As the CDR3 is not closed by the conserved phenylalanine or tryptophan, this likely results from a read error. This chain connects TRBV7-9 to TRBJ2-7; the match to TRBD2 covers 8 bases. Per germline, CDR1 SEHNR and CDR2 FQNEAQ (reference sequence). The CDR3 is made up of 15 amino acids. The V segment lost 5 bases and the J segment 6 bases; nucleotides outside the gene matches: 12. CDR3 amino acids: CASSPPGTSGSEQYI. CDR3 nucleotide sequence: TGTGCCAGCAGCCCACCCGGGACTAGTGGGAGCGAGCAGTACATC.

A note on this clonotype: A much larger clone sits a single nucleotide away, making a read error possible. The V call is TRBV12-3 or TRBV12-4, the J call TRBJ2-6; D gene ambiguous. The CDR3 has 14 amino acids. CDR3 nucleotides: TGTGCCGGCAGCCGCTTTTTAGGGGCCAACGTCCTGACTTTC. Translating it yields CAGSRFLGANVLTF.

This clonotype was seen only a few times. The CDR3 loop is CASSPRPQGQGEAFF. CDR3 nucleotides: TGTGCCAGCTCACCCCGACCCCAGGGTCAGGGTGAAGCTTTCTTT. The chain combines TRBV18 with TRBJ1-1; D may be TRBD1 (5 bases). Germline V gene sequence: CDR1 KGHSH, CDR2 LQKENI. Trimming pared 3 bases from V and 7 bases from J, leaving 18 bases between. This CDR3 spans 15 amino acids.

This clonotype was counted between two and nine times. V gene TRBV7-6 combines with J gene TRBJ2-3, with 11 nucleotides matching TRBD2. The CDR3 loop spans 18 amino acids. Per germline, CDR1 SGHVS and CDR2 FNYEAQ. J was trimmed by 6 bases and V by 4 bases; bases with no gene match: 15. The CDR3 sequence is CASSSGTSGYPASDTQYF. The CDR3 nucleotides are TGTGCCAGCAGCTCAGGGACTAGCGGATATCCTGCTTCGGATACGCAGTATTTT.

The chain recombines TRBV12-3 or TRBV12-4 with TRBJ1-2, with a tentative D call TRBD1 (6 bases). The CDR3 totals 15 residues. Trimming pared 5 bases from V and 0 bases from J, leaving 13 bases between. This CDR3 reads CASSHDRPSNYGYTF. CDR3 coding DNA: TGTGCCAGCAGTCACGACAGGCCCTCTAACTATGGCTACACCTTC.

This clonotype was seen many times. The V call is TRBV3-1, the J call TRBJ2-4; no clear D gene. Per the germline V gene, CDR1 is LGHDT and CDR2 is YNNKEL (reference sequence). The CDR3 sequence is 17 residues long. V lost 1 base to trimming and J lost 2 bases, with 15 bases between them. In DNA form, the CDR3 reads TGTGCCAGCAGCCAAGTAAAGTTATCGTCTTCCAAAAACATTCAGTACTTC. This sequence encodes CASSQVKLSSSKNIQYF.

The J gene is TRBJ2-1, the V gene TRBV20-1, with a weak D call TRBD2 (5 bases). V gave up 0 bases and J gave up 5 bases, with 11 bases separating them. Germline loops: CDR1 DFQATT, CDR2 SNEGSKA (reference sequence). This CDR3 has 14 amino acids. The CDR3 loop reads CSAREMVTNNEQFF. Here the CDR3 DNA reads TGCAGTGCTAGAGAAATGGTGACTAACAATGAGCAGTTCTTC.

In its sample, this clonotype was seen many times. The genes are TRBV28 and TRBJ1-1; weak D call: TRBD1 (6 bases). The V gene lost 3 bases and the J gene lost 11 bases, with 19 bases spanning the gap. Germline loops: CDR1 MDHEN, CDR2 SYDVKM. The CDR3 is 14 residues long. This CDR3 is CASSLIQGEMRAFF. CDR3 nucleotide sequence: TGTGCCAGCAGTTTGATACAGGGAGAGATGAGGGCTTTCTTT.